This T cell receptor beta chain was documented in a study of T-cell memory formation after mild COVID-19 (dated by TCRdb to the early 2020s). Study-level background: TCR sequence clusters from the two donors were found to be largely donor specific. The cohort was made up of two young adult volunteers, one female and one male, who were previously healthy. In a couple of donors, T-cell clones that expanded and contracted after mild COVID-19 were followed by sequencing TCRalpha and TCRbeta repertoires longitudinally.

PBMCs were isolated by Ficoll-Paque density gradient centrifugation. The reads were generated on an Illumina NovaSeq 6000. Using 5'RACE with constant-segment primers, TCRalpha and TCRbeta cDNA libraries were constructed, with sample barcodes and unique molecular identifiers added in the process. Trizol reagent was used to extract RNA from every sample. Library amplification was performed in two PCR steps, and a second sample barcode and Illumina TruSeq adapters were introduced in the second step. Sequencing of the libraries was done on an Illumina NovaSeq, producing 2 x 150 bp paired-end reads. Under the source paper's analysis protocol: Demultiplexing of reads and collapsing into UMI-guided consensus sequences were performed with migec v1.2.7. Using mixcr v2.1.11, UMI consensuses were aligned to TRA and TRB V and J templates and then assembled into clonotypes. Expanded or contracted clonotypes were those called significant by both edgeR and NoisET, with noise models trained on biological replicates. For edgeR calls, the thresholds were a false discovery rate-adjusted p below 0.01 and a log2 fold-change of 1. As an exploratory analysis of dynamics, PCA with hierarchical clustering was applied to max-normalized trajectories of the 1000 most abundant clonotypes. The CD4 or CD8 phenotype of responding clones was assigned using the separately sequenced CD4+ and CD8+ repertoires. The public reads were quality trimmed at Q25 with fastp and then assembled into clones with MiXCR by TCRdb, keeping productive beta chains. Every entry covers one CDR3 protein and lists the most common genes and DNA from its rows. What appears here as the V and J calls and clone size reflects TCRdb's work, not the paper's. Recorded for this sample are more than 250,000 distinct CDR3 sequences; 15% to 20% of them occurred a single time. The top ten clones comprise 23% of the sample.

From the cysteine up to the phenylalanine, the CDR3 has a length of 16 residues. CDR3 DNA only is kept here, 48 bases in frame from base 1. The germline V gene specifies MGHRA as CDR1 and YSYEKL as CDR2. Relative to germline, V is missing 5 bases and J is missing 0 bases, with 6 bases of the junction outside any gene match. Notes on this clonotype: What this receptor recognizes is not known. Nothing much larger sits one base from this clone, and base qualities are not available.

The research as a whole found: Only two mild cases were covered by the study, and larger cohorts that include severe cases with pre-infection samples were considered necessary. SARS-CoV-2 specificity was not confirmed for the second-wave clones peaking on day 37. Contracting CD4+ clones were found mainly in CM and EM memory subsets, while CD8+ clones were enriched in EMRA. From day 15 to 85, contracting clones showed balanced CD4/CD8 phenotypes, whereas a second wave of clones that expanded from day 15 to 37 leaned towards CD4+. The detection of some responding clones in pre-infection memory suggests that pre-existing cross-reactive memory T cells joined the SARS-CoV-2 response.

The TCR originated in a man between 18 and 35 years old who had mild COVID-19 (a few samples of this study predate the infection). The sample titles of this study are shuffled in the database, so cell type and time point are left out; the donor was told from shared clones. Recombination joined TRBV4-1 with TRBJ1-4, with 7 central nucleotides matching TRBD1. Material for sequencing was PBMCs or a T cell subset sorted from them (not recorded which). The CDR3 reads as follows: CASSSRQGATNEKLFF. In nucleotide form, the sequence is TGCGCCAGCAGCTCCCGACAGGGTGCAACTAATGAAAAACTGTTTTTT.